Below are 21 T cell receptor beta chains sequenced from a single sample in a study of beta chain features in type 1 diabetes. Expressed TCRB transcripts were sequenced after all isolated RNA was converted to cDNA. Sequenced by immunoSEQ multiplex PCR; TCRdb stores in-frame clones only, minus some. This table holds approximately 400,000 clones, roughly 15% found once. The source material was naive CD4+ T cells from blood. All receptors derive from a young woman in good health.

The CDR3 sequence: CAWSPRQGAREQYF. The CDR3 DNA reads as TGTGCCTGGAGTCCCCGACAGGGGGCGCGTGAGCAGTACTTC. The chain joins TRBV30 to TRBJ2-7, with 10 nucleotides matching TRBD1. CDR1 and CDR2 (germline): GTSNPN, SVGIG (reference sequence). The ends lost 2 bases at V and 7 bases at J; junction bases unmatched: 8. There are 14 residues in the CDR3.

This clone was seen a few times. The rearrangement joins TRBV30 to TRBJ1-1; 7 bases map to TRBD1. The V and J ends lost 5 bases and 5 bases, in that order; junction bases with no gene match: 8. This CDR3 region has 13 residues. CDR1 is GTSNPN, CDR2 SVGIG, per germline (reference sequence). The CDR3 sequence is CAWEGADRTEAFF. CDR3 DNA sequence: TGTGCCTGGGAGGGGGCCGATCGGACTGAAGCTTTCTTT.

J is TRBJ1-1 and V is TRBV2; no firm D call. This CDR3 comprises 13 residues. Germline CDR1 reads SNHLY; CDR2 reads FYNNEI. Between the trimmed V and J ends, which lost 3 bases and 1 base, there was a span of 6 bases. CDR3 in amino acids: CASSDEANTEAFF. DNA for the CDR3: TGTGCCAGCAGTGACGAGGCGAACACTGAAGCTTTCTTT.

The chain uses TRBV21-1 and TRBJ1-5; the DNA was not used to check the table's D call, TRBD1. TRBV21-1 is described as a pseudogene. This CDR3 spans 11 amino acids. In nucleotides, the CDR3 is TGTGCCAGCAGCCCAGGGCAGCCCCAGCATTTT. Translated: CASSPGQPQHF.

This chain uses TRBV7-2 with TRBJ2-1; 11 bases are shared with TRBD2. Unmatched junction bases numbered 8, after V lost 0 bases and J lost 4 bases. CDR1 and CDR2 (germline): SGHTA, FQGNSA. The CDR3 covers 18 residues. CDR3 sequence (DNA): TGTGCCAGCAGCTTAGCGATCCTAGCGGGAGGTACATACAATGAGCAGTTCTTC. It yields the protein CASSLAILAGGTYNEQFF.

In this sample, this clone turned up a few times. The chain couples TRBV2 to TRBJ2-4; D gene unclear. V was trimmed by 6 bases and J by 6 bases, leaving 12 bases between them. This CDR3 has 13 residues. CDR1 and CDR2 (germline): SNHLY, FYNNEI. The CDR3, as DNA: TGTGCCAGCAGCCAGACTCCTAGAAACATTCAGTACTTC. Protein sequence: CASSQTPRNIQYF.

This clone was observed a handful of times. The gene calls are TRBV29-1 and TRBJ1-2; D unresolved. V lost 1 base and J lost 7, with 13 bases in between. This CDR3 has 13 amino acids. Germline V lookup: CDR1 SQVTM, CDR2 ANQGSEA. The CDR3 DNA reads as TGCAGCGTTGAAGTAGCGAGTACCGGTGGCTACACCTTC. Translation: CSVEVASTGGYTF.

This clone occurred a few times. The chain links TRBV4-2 to TRBJ2-1; the D gene is possibly TRBD1 (6 bases). This CDR3 has 17 residues. Germline V gives CDR1 LGHNA, CDR2 YNFKEQ. Trimming took off 0 bases at V and 1 base at J, with 13 bases between the two ends. The CDR3 protein is CASSQDPDGTSYNEQFF. CDR3 DNA sequence: TGTGCCAGCAGCCAAGATCCCGATGGGACATCCTACAATGAGCAGTTCTTC.

The chain links TRBV9 to TRBJ1-5; D unclear. The CDR3 sequence is 13 residues long. The V end lost 0 bases, the J end lost 5 bases, and 6 bases lay between the germline ends. The germline CDR1 and CDR2 sequences are SGDLS and YYNGEE. The CDR3 is CASSVDGYQPQHF. The CDR3 bases are TGTGCCAGCAGCGTAGACGGGTATCAGCCCCAGCATTTT.

The chain uses TRBV4-2 and TRBJ2-7; 7 positions match TRBD1. CDR1 is LGHNA, CDR2 YNFKEQ, per germline. The CDR3 length is 15 residues. The J segment lost 4 bases and the V segment lost 4 bases, leaving 10 bases of the junction unmatched. The DNA for the CDR3 is TGTGCCAGCAGCCCCCGCCGGGACAGAGCGTACGAGCAGTACTTC. Its translation: CASSPRRDRAYEQYF.

The chain recombines TRBV18 with TRBJ1-1; the match to TRBD1 covers 8 bases. CDR1 is KGHSH and CDR2 is LQKENI in the germline V gene. The ends lost 4 bases at V and 4 bases at J; junction bases unmatched: 5. This CDR3 contains 14 residues. This CDR3 reads CASSLQGAGTEAFF. The CDR3 DNA sequence: TGTGCCAGCTCACTTCAGGGGGCAGGCACTGAAGCTTTCTTT.

This clone occurred a few times. The chain uses TRBV9 and TRBJ2-7; D may be TRBD2 (5 bases). CDR3 length: 14 amino acids. The V and J ends lost 1 base and 0 bases respectively, with 8 bases between them. The germline CDR1 and CDR2 sequences are SGDLS and YYNGEE. CDR3 loop: CASSVSGLSYEQYF. For the CDR3, the DNA is TGTGCCAGCAGCGTAAGCGGTCTCTCCTACGAGCAGTACTTC.

This chain connects TRBV5-4 to TRBJ2-5; TRBD2 matches at 8 bases. This CDR3 contains 16 residues. J was trimmed by 0 bases and V by 4 bases; bases with no gene match: 8. Germline V gene data show CDR1 as SGHNT and CDR2 as YYREEE (reference sequence). The CDR3 protein is CASSRGGAGDQETQYF. CDR3 nucleotides: TGTGCCAGCAGCCGGGGGGGAGCGGGGGACCAAGAGACCCAGTACTTC.

The chain combines TRBV19 with TRBJ2-1; the match to TRBD1 covers 7 bases. CDR1 and CDR2 from the germline V gene are LNHDA and SQIVND (reference sequence). CDR3 length equals 15 residues. V was pared by 7 bases and J by 5 bases, with 11 bases of the junction left unmatched. The CDR3, as DNA: TGTGCCAGTATGCAACCGGGACAGAAGGACAATGAGCAGTTCTTC. This encodes CASMQPGQKDNEQFF.

This clone was found a few times. The chain joins TRBV6-4 to TRBJ2-1; 7 bases map to TRBD2. Germline lookup yields CDR1 MRHNA and CDR2 SNTAGT. This CDR3 has 14 amino acids. The V segment lost 10 bases and the J segment 3 bases; nucleotides outside the gene matches: 9. CDR3 nucleotides: TGTGCCACGTTGGGGGACTATAACTACAATGAGCAGTTCTTC. Translation: CATLGDYNYNEQFF.

The gene calls are TRBV2 and TRBJ1-2; D is undetermined. The ends were cut back, 1 base at V and 4 bases at J, with 7 bases in the middle. The CDR3 has 13 residues. The germline V gene has CDR1 SNHLY and CDR2 FYNNEI. The CDR3 is CASSEGFRYGYTF. The DNA for the CDR3 is TGTGCCAGCAGTGAAGGTTTCCGCTATGGCTACACCTTC.

This rearrangement joins TRBV4-1 to TRBJ1-5; 8 bases agree with TRBD1. The germline CDR1 and CDR2 sequences are MGHRA and YSYEKL. The trim removed 4 bases at V and 2 bases at J, leaving 10 bases unmatched. The CDR3 consists of 17 residues. In nucleotides, the CDR3 is TGCGCCAGCAGCCGCTCCCCCGGACAGGGAGGCAATCAGCCCCAGCATTTT. It yields the protein CASSRSPGQGGNQPQHF.

The chain has TRBV28 and TRBJ2-5; possible D gene TRBD1, 6 bases. V was clipped by 6 bases and J by 2 bases, with 13 bases between them. CDR1 and CDR2 from the germline V gene are MDHEN and SYDVKM. The CDR3 is 14 residues long. The DNA for the CDR3 is TGTGCCAGCAGCTACAGGGCTCTACAAGAGACCCAGTACTTC. Its protein product is CASSYRALQETQYF.

The chain carries TRBV30 and TRBJ2-5; TRBD2 matches 15 bases. CDR3 length: 17 residues. Germline V gene sequence: CDR1 GTSNPN, CDR2 SVGIG (reference sequence). J gave up 4 bases and V 4 bases, and 10 bases lay outside the gene matches. CDR3: CAWNSGLAGGPGETQYF. The CDR3 region has the DNA TGTGCCTGGAATAGTGGACTAGCGGGAGGGCCGGGAGAGACCCAGTACTTC.

The chain has TRBV9 and TRBJ1-2; 8 nucleotides match TRBD1. The germline V gene has CDR1 SGDLS and CDR2 YYNGEE. The CDR3 length is 14 residues. Trimming cost V 0 bases and J 8 bases; bases outside gene matches: 6. For the CDR3, the DNA is TGTGCCAGCAGCGTAGGGGCACAGGGGGAGGGCTACACCTTC. As protein: CASSVGAQGEGYTF. Full variable domain (remainder filled in from reference TRBV9 and TRBJ1-2): DSGVTQTPKHLITATGQRVTLRCSPRSGDLSVYWYQQSLDQGLQFLIQYYNGEERAKGNILERFSAQQFPDLHSELNLSSLELGDSALYFCASSVGAQGEGYTFGSGTRLTVV.

V gene TRBV18 combines with J gene TRBJ2-1; 7 bases match TRBD2. Germline CDR1 and CDR2: KGHSH and LQKENI. The junction had 7 bases not matched to a gene; V was cut back by 3 bases and J by 5 bases. CDR3 length: 15 residues. The CDR3, as DNA: TGTGCCAGCTCACCTGGACTAGTGGGACACAATGAGCAGTTCTTC. Translated, it gives CASSPGLVGHNEQFF.